This T cell receptor (beta chain) was sequenced for a study of shared clonotypes between healthy human individuals. The assay ran at deep level. Some 29,000 T cell genomes (around 190 ng DNA) went into each sorted-subset replicate. In the original processing: Because ImmunoSEQ provided only junction sequences with no quality scores, the filtering differed. This table comes from immunoSEQ multiplex PCR, and its TCRdb copy is limited to in-frame clones, with some not included. From that table come the V and J calls and clone size; the DNA was used to work out D and trimming. Of 1.5 million to 2.5 million clones in the sample, roughly 94% are singletons; the top ten hold more than 0.9%. It was CD45RO-negative cells, positively selected for CCR7, that made up naive CD8 cells, with terminally differentiated effector memory CD45RA+ cells excluded. Every donor, a Caucasian adult, lived in Nashville, Tennessee.

CDR3 length: 12 residues. The V gene lost 8 bases and the J gene lost 4 bases, with 11 bases spanning the gap. Germline values: CDR1 LNHNV, CDR2 YYDKDF (reference sequence). The sample taken for sequencing was naive CD8+ T cells sorted from blood. The chain recombines TRBV15 with TRBJ2-5, with D uncertain. This receptor was taken from a man between 18 and 35 years old in good health. The CDR3 is CATSPGPETQYF. The CDR3, as DNA: TGTGCCACCTCTCCGGGCCCAGAGACCCAGTACTTC.